The subject of this entry is one TCR beta chain. Profiled with immunoSEQ multiplex PCR; TCRdb holds only in-frame clones, not every one. The table has tens of thousands of clones, around 81% seen once. This entry comes from a study of blood T cell repertoires in COVID-19. For the study at large: T cells, B-cell-depleted T cells, or PBMCs provided the cDNA or gDNA that served as material.

J gave up 2 bases and V 8 bases, and 3 bases lay outside the gene matches. Per the germline V gene, CDR1 is KGHSH and CDR2 is LQKENI. This CDR3 is built from 13 residues. Sample: peripheral blood. The genes are TRBV18 and TRBJ2-3, with 8 positions matching TRBD2. This sequence originates from a man between 65 and 79 years old with acute or convalescent COVID-19. The CDR3 reads CASRGGNTDTQYF. CDR3 coding DNA: TGTGCCAGCCGCGGGGGGAACACAGATACGCAGTATTTT.